The 31 T cell receptor beta chains reported below all come from one sample, sequenced in a study of early T cells in non-severe SARS-CoV-2 infection. MiXCR was run by TCRdb on the 5' RACE reads, yielding one entry per CDR3 protein. The data contain tens of thousands of distinct CDR3 sequences, about 15% of them singletons. The source material was whole blood, sampled at baseline. The receptors here all came from an adult who was a healthcare worker with PCR-confirmed SARS-CoV-2 infection or an uninfected control (not recorded which).

This chain uses TRBV5-1 with TRBJ2-7, with 14 bases aligning to TRBD2. The CDR3 runs 14 residues. Losses at the gene ends were 4 bases for V and 9 bases for J; bases not matched to a gene: 6. The germline CDR1 and CDR2 sequences are SGHRS and YFSETQ. The CDR3: CASSPGTSGRGQYF. Here the CDR3 DNA reads TGCGCCAGCAGCCCAGGGACTAGCGGGAGAGGGCAGTACTTC.

The chain links TRBV25-1 to TRBJ1-1, with D possibly being TRBD1 (6 bases). V lost 6 bases and J 1 base, leaving 21 bases between the germline ends. Germline CDR1 MGHDK, CDR2 SYGVNS. This CDR3 comprises 17 residues. CDR3 residues: CASSTRLLGAQNTEAFF. The DNA of the CDR3 is TGTGCCAGCAGCACACGCCTCCTGGGGGCACAGAACACTGAAGCTTTCTTT.

The chain recombines TRBV29-1 with TRBJ1-4; D remains unclear. The CDR3 consists of 11 residues. The germline gives CDR1 SQVTM, CDR2 ANQGSEA. V lost 8 bases to trimming and J lost 8 bases, with 12 bases between them. The CDR3 DNA reads TGCAGCCTCCTCAGTGGGGAAAAACTGTTTTTT. It is translated as CSLLSGEKLFF.

This clonotype was detected ten times or more. The chain carries TRBV7-3 and TRBJ1-1, with a weak D call TRBD1 (6 bases). This CDR3 spans 15 amino acids. The ends were cut back, 1 base at V and 1 base at J, with 10 bases in the middle. Germline V gene data show CDR1 as SGHTA and CDR2 as FQGTGA. This CDR3 reads CASSLMGGANTEAFF. DNA for the CDR3: TGTGCCAGCAGCTTAATGGGGGGCGCGAACACTGAAGCTTTCTTT. Variable domain in full (rest from reference TRBV7-3 and TRBJ1-1): GAGVSQTPSNKVTEKGKYVELRCDPISGHTALYWYRQSLGQGPEFLIYFQGTGAADDSGLPNDRFFAVRPEGSVSTLKIQRTERGDSAVYLCASSLMGGANTEAFFGQGTRLTVV.

The chain has TRBV29-1 and TRBJ1-3; D gene uncertain. This CDR3 contains 13 residues. Trimming shortened V by 3 bases and J by 2 bases, and 8 bases separated the two germline ends. Per the germline V gene, CDR1 is SQVTM and CDR2 is ANQGSEA. The CDR3 region is CSVDSSAGNTIYF. The CDR3 region has the DNA TGCAGCGTTGATAGTTCCGCTGGAAACACCATATATTTT.

This clonotype was recorded a few times. The genes are TRBV5-1 and TRBJ2-5, with 7 bases that match TRBD1. Germline V gene sequence: CDR1 SGHRS, CDR2 YFSETQ. J was trimmed by 4 bases and V by 3 bases; bases with no gene match: 9. This CDR3 has 15 amino acids. This CDR3 is CASSSYRGPGETQYF. CDR3 in DNA: TGCGCCAGCAGCTCTTACAGGGGACCGGGAGAGACCCAGTACTTC.

This clonotype was detected ten times or more. The V gene is TRBV27, the J gene TRBJ2-7; 9 nucleotides align to TRBD2. CDR1 is MNHEY and CDR2 is SMNVEV in the germline V gene (reference sequence). This CDR3 is 16 amino acids long. V shed 5 bases, J shed 5 bases, and the junction held 13 bases outside the gene matches. The CDR3 spells CASSPTLLAGFNEQYF. The CDR3 bases are TGTGCCAGCAGTCCTACCTTGCTAGCGGGGTTTAACGAGCAGTACTTC.

The genes are TRBV10-2 and TRBJ1-1; no firm D call. This CDR3 comprises 14 residues. In germline, CDR1 is WSHSY, CDR2 SAAADI. V was trimmed by 2 bases and J by 3 bases, leaving 10 bases between them. The CDR3 here is CASSERGEDTEAFF. The CDR3, as DNA: TGCGCCAGCAGTGAGCGCGGGGAGGACACTGAAGCTTTCTTT.

The chain links TRBV3-1 to TRBJ2-7; TRBD1 aligns across 7 bases. V lost 1 base to trimming and J lost 3 bases; unmatched junction nucleotides: 9. Germline lookup yields CDR1 LGHDT and CDR2 YNNKEL (reference sequence). CDR3 size: 16 residues. CDR3 loop: CASSQALRGLLYEQYF. For the CDR3, the DNA is TGTGCCAGCAGCCAAGCTTTGAGGGGGCTACTCTACGAGCAGTACTTC.

V gene TRBV20-1 combines with J gene TRBJ1-6; maybe TRBD1 (6 bases). This CDR3 spans 18 amino acids. V lost 6 bases, J lost 0 bases, and 21 bases lay in between. The germline V gene encodes CDR1 DFQATT and CDR2 SNEGSKA (reference sequence). The CDR3 DNA follows: TGCAGTGCCCTCACCTCCCGGACAGATAGCTCCTATAATTCACCCCTCCACTTT. It codes for CSALTSRTDSSYNSPLHF.

In its sample, this clonotype was seen many times. For the CDR3, the DNA is TGTGCCAGCAGCCCGGCAACTCGGGGTGATACGCAGTATTTT. Encoded protein: CASSPATRGDTQYF. This sequence joins TRBV7-8 and TRBJ2-3; D perhaps matches TRBD2 (5 bases). The germline V gene encodes CDR1 SGHVS and CDR2 FQNEAQ. Trimming stripped 5 bases from V and 6 bases from J, with 15 bases between. This CDR3 is built from 14 residues.

V is TRBV23-1 and J is TRBJ1-2; no definite D call. Being an ORF, TRBV23-1 has a function that is uncertain. V lost 8 bases and J 0 bases, leaving 16 bases between the germline ends. This CDR3 has 15 residues. CDR3 sequence (DNA): TGCGCCAGCCTCCCGTACGCTCTTTCTAACTATGGCTACACCTTC. Protein product: CASLPYALSNYGYTF.

This clonotype has a handful of counts. The chain recombines TRBV12-3 or TRBV12-4 with TRBJ1-1; D uncertain. V was cut by 6 bases and J by 6 bases, with 11 bases left in between. This CDR3 contains 12 residues. The chain's CDR3 is CASRPQAAEAFF. In DNA, the CDR3 is TGTGCCAGCAGGCCCCAGGCGGCTGAAGCTTTCTTT.

The J gene is TRBJ2-2, the V gene TRBV10-3; D assignment may be TRBD1 or TRBD2 (5 bases each). The CDR3 consists of 12 residues. In germline, CDR1 is ENHRY, CDR2 SYGVKD. V gave up 6 bases and J gave up 6 bases, with 8 bases separating them. DNA for the CDR3: TGTGCCATCAGACTAGGGGCCGGGGAGCTGTTTTTT. It translates to CAIRLGAGELFF.

V usage is TRBV29-1 and J usage is TRBJ2-7; D may be TRBD1 or TRBD2 (5 bases each). The CDR3 length is 12 residues. CDR1 and CDR2 (germline): SQVTM, ANQGSEA. CDR3 amino acids: CSFRDPNYEQYF. The CDR3 bases are TGCTCATTCCGGGACCCTAACTACGAGCAGTACTTC.

This clonotype has a count of ten or more. The rearrangement uses TRBV11-2 and TRBJ2-1; possible D gene TRBD1, 6 bases. V was cut by 6 bases and J by 5 bases, with 17 bases left in between. The CDR3 totals 15 residues. Germline CDR1 and CDR2: SGHAT and FQNNGV. The CDR3, as DNA: TGTGCCAGCAGGATACCGGGACAAGGCGACAATGAGCAGTTCTTC. This sequence encodes CASRIPGQGDNEQFF.

This clonotype was observed many times. This chain connects TRBV7-9 to TRBJ2-5, with a weak D call TRBD1 (5 bases). In germline, CDR1 is SEHNR, CDR2 FQNEAQ (reference sequence). Trimming took 2 bases from V and 1 from J, leaving 8 bases between them. This CDR3 has 14 amino acids. This CDR3 reads CASSLSQGQETQYF. CDR3 sequence (DNA): TGTGCCAGCAGCTTATCGCAGGGCCAAGAGACCCAGTACTTC.

The table lists this clonotype with a few counts. V gene TRBV28 combines with J gene TRBJ2-7; D is ambiguous. Per the germline V gene, CDR1 is MDHEN and CDR2 is SYDVKM. Trimming pared 5 bases from V and 5 bases from J, leaving 13 bases between. The CDR3 totals 13 residues. The CDR3 DNA follows: TGTGCCAGCAGTACCCAGTATAGTGACGAGCAGTACTTC. Its protein product is CASSTQYSDEQYF.

This clonotype was seen ten or more times. The J gene is TRBJ2-5, the V gene TRBV5-6; 8 nucleotides align to TRBD2. Germline V gene sequence: CDR1 SGHDT, CDR2 YYEEEE. This CDR3 region has 16 residues. The junction had 6 bases not matched to a gene; V was cut back by 0 bases and J by 2 bases. The CDR3 is CASSLVSGGVQETQYF. CDR3 nucleotides: TGTGCCAGCAGCTTGGTCAGCGGGGGAGTACAAGAGACCCAGTACTTC.

V and J are TRBV10-3 and TRBJ2-3, with TRBD2 matching 9 bases. Germline CDR1 reads ENHRY; CDR2 reads SYGVKD. V gave up 7 bases and J gave up 0 bases; unmatched junction bases: 2. The CDR3 contains 14 residues. The CDR3 DNA is TGTGCCATCAAAGCGGGGGGAAGCACAGATACGCAGTATTTT. Its protein product is CAIKAGGSTDTQYF.

CDR3 DNA sequence: TGTGCCAGCAGCCAAGGTAACGGGATCAGGGCTTTCTTT. It codes for CASSQGNGIRAFF. The V call is TRBV14, the J call TRBJ1-1; D gene unclear. The length of the CDR3 is 13 residues. V lost 1 base to trimming and J lost 11 bases, with 14 bases between them. Per germline, CDR1 SGHDN and CDR2 FVKESK.

The V call is TRBV11-2, the J call TRBJ2-7; D uncertain. In germline, CDR1 is SGHAT, CDR2 FQNNGV. The CDR3 runs 12 residues. The V gene lost 1 base and the J gene lost 4 bases, with 5 bases spanning the gap. CDR3 bases: TGTGCCAGCAGCTTAGTCGGTTACGAGCAGTACTTC. The encoded protein is CASSLVGYEQYF.

This clonotype has just a few counts. V and J are TRBV10-2 and TRBJ2-7; 11 bases are a match to TRBD1. Germline V gene data show CDR1 as WSHSY and CDR2 as SAAADI. The CDR3 loop spans 15 amino acids. V gave up 7 bases and J gave up 0 bases; unmatched junction bases: 5. The CDR3 DNA follows: TGCGCCAGCACCCTCGGACAGGGGGCCTCCTACGAGCAGTACTTC. Protein: CASTLGQGASYEQYF.

The chain links TRBV18 to TRBJ2-2; D call uncertain. This CDR3 region has 15 residues. With 4 bases removed from V and 3 bases from J, the gap between germline ends came to 12 bases. The V gene's germline CDR1 is KGHSH and CDR2 LQKENI. The CDR3, as DNA: TGTGCCAGCTCACGGCGCCCGGCAGACACCGGGGAGCTGTTTTTT. It yields the protein CASSRRPADTGELFF.

The chain is built from TRBV12-3 or TRBV12-4 and TRBJ2-3; TRBD1 aligns across 7 bases. The J segment lost 7 bases and the V segment lost 3 bases, leaving 13 bases of the junction unmatched. This CDR3 has 16 residues. The CDR3 is CASSFQGRTGPYTQYF. DNA for the CDR3: TGTGCCAGCAGTTTCCAGGGTAGGACAGGACCTTATACGCAGTATTTT.

There are many counts of this clonotype. This chain uses TRBV29-1 with TRBJ1-1; no firm D call. V was shortened by 3 bases and J by 0 bases, with 5 bases between the two germline ends. This CDR3 has 12 residues. The V gene's germline CDR1 is SQVTM and CDR2 ANQGSEA. The CDR3 DNA sequence: TGCAGCGTTGAGAAAATGAACACTGAAGCTTTCTTT. Translating it yields CSVEKMNTEAFF.

The CDR3 DNA is TGTGCCAGCTCACCGGGACAGGGACCTAACTATGGCTACACCTTC. Amino acids: CASSPGQGPNYGYTF. The rearrangement links TRBV18 to TRBJ1-2; 9 bases align to TRBD1. CDR3 size: 15 residues. Germline V gene lookup returns CDR1 KGHSH and CDR2 LQKENI. V lost 3 bases to trimming and J lost 0 bases; unmatched junction nucleotides: 2. The full variable domain, its missing parts supplied by reference TRBV18 and TRBJ1-2, is NAGVMQNPRHLVRRRGQEARLRCSPMKGHSHVYWYRQLPEEGLKFMVYLQKENIIDESGMPKERFSAEFPKEGPSILRIQQVVRGDSAAYFCASSPGQGPNYGYTFGSGTRLTVV.

The J gene is TRBJ2-7, the V gene TRBV10-2; 10 bases line up with TRBD2. Trimming at V came to 2 bases and at J to 12 bases, leaving 4 bases not matched to a gene. CDR3 length equals 12 residues. Germline lookup yields CDR1 WSHSY and CDR2 SAAADI. The CDR3 loop reads CASSETSGDLYF. The CDR3 DNA follows: TGCGCCAGCAGTGAGACTAGCGGGGACTTGTACTTC.

This clonotype has a count of ten or more. V is TRBV6-5 and J is TRBJ2-3; a weak D match, TRBD1 (5 bases). The V gene lost 2 bases and the J gene lost 6 bases, with 18 bases spanning the gap. Germline V CDR1 and CDR2: MNHEY, SVGAGI. The CDR3 totals 16 residues. This CDR3 is CASSYPSATGSDTQYF. The CDR3 region has the DNA TGTGCCAGCAGTTACCCATCAGCCACAGGTTCGGATACGCAGTATTTT.

The sample holds a few counts of this clonotype. The chain recombines TRBV7-6 with TRBJ2-1; D not resolved. The germline gives CDR1 SGHVS, CDR2 FNYEAQ. V dropped 5 bases and J dropped 5 bases, with 7 bases sitting between them. The CDR3 extends over 12 amino acids. CDR3 in amino acids: CASSGVNNEQFF. As DNA, the CDR3 is TGTGCCAGCAGCGGGGTAAACAATGAGCAGTTCTTC.

This clonotype appeared many times. V is TRBV28 and J is TRBJ2-1, with D perhaps matching TRBD2 (5 bases). Germline CDR1 and CDR2: MDHEN and SYDVKM. The CDR3 totals 16 residues. Between the trimmed V and J ends, which lost 5 bases and 0 bases, there was a span of 14 bases. The CDR3 DNA follows: TGTGCCAGCAGTCCCCCCGGCGGAGGCTCCTACAATGAGCAGTTCTTC. Encoded protein: CASSPPGGGSYNEQFF.